This is a list of T cell receptor beta chains from one sample in a study of blood T cell repertoires in COVID-19. Only in-frame clones appear in the TCRdb table, and some are missing; sequencing was by immunoSEQ multiplex PCR. The data hold 100,000 to 150,000 clones, with around 86% observed a single time. Material: peripheral blood. These receptors came from a man between 35 and 55 years old with acute or convalescent COVID-19. CDR3s include the opening cysteine and the closing phenylalanine or tryptophan. Fields, in order: D gene, clone size, J gene, V gene, CDR3 protein, CDR3 DNA. The D gene is left open where the match is weak. Clone size appears in some rows only: once, few, many, or a class for an expanded clone.

d_gene: TRBD1; abundance: -; j_gene: TRBJ1-6; v_gene: TRBV4-2; CDR3aa: CASSLQGSSYNSPLHF; CDR3nt: TGTGCCAGCAGCCTACAGGGGAGCTCCTATAATTCACCCCTCCACTTT
d_gene: TRBD1; abundance: -; j_gene: TRBJ1-1; v_gene: TRBV18; CDR3aa: CASSPRGQGGYTEAFF; CDR3nt: TGTGCCAGCTCACCACGCGGACAGGGGGGATACACTGAAGCTTTCTTT
d_gene: TRBD1; abundance: -; j_gene: TRBJ1-4; v_gene: TRBV6-6; CDR3aa: CASSRYRGQPGANEKLFF; CDR3nt: TGTGCCAGCAGTCGTTACAGGGGGCAGCCCGGGGCTAATGAAAAACTGTTTTTT
d_gene: TRBD2; abundance: -; j_gene: TRBJ2-5; v_gene: TRBV25-1; CDR3aa: CASSDGLAGGETQYF; CDR3nt: TGTGCCAGCAGTGACGGACTAGCGGGAGGGGAGACCCAGTACTTC
d_gene: -; abundance: -; j_gene: TRBJ2-7; v_gene: TRBV7-9; CDR3aa: CASSVPRGRQYF; CDR3nt: TGTGCCAGCAGCGTACCCAGGGGACGGCAGTACTTC
d_gene: -; abundance: once; j_gene: TRBJ2-5; v_gene: TRBV10-2; CDR3aa: CASSEFERPAAQYF; CDR3nt: TGCGCCAGCAGTGAGTTCGAGCGCCCGGCGGCCCAGTACTTC
d_gene: TRBD1; abundance: -; j_gene: TRBJ1-5; v_gene: TRBV6-5; CDR3aa: CASSYVDRAEQPQHF; CDR3nt: TGTGCCAGCAGTTACGTGGACAGGGCCGAACAGCCCCAGCATTTT
d_gene: TRBD1; abundance: -; j_gene: TRBJ2-2; v_gene: TRBV29-1; CDR3aa: CSVEIPGTGHATGELFF; CDR3nt: TGCAGCGTTGAGATACCCGGGACAGGGCACGCCACCGGGGAGCTGTTTTTT
d_gene: -; abundance: -; j_gene: TRBJ2-7; v_gene: TRBV5-6; CDR3aa: CASSSLGTSSYEQYF; CDR3nt: TGTGCCAGCAGCTCCCTCGGGACATCCTCCTACGAGCAGTACTTC
d_gene: TRBD1; abundance: -; j_gene: TRBJ1-6; v_gene: TRBV5-4; CDR3aa: CASSPSTGTYNSPLHF; CDR3nt: TGTGCCAGCAGCCCATCGACAGGGACCTATAATTCACCCCTCCACTTT
d_gene: TRBD1; abundance: few; j_gene: TRBJ1-4; v_gene: TRBV19; CDR3aa: CATPGQLNEKLFF; CDR3nt: TGTGCCACTCCGGGACAGCTTAATGAAAAACTGTTTTTT
d_gene: -; abundance: -; j_gene: TRBJ1-6; v_gene: TRBV6-4; CDR3aa: CASSDGSYNSPLHF; CDR3nt: TGTGCCAGCAGTGACGGCAGTTATAATTCACCCCTCCACTTT
d_gene: -; abundance: -; j_gene: TRBJ2-5; v_gene: TRBV7-3; CDR3aa: CASSFGDQETQYF; CDR3nt: TGTGCCAGCAGCTTCGGGGATCAAGAGACCCAGTACTTC
d_gene: -; abundance: few; j_gene: TRBJ1-6; v_gene: TRBV27; CDR3aa: CASSRSREGNSPLHF; CDR3nt: TGTGCCAGCAGCCGAAGCCGGGAGGGAAATTCACCCCTCCACTTT
d_gene: TRBD2; abundance: -; j_gene: TRBJ2-2; v_gene: TRBV20-1; CDR3aa: CSASRTGGTGELFF; CDR3nt: TGCAGTGCTAGTAGGACGGGAGGGACCGGGGAGCTGTTTTTT
d_gene: TRBD1; abundance: -; j_gene: TRBJ1-4; v_gene: TRBV5-1; CDR3aa: CASSLADRGWRTNEKLFF; CDR3nt: TGCGCCAGCAGCTTGGCGGACAGGGGGTGGCGGACTAATGAAAAACTGTTTTTT
d_gene: TRBD2; abundance: -; j_gene: TRBJ2-7; v_gene: TRBV29-1; CDR3aa: CSVDPGGEQYF; CDR3nt: TGCAGCGTTGATCCCGGGGGGGAGCAGTACTTC
d_gene: -; abundance: -; j_gene: TRBJ1-2; v_gene: TRBV4-1; CDR3aa: CASGSGTNNYGYTF; CDR3nt: TGCGCCAGCGGAAGCGGGACGAATAACTATGGCTACACCTTC
d_gene: -; abundance: -; j_gene: TRBJ2-3; v_gene: TRBV30; CDR3aa: CAWSERDTQYF; CDR3nt: TGTGCCTGGAGTGAGAGGGATACGCAGTATTTT